Listed here are 10 T cell receptor beta chains from one sample, sequenced in a study of cytomegalovirus exposure and HLA in healthy donors. PCR primers comprised 60 Vbeta and 13 Jbeta primers. Assay: immunoSEQ multiplex PCR; the TCRdb copy retains only in-frame clones and omits some. Counted here are 95,000 to 150,000 clones, around four fifths occurring once; the ten biggest clones make up 1.5% to 2%. Sequencing was done on a sample of PBMCs. The receptors here all came from a man aged 35 to 55 in good health and CMV-seronegative.

DNA of the CDR3: TGTGCCAGCAGTCCCCTAGCGGGAGTTGGGGCCGGGGAGCTGTTTTTT. This encodes CASSPLAGVGAGELFF. The V call is TRBV27, the J call TRBJ2-2; 10 bases fit TRBD2. There are 16 residues in the CDR3. Germline V CDR1 and CDR2: MNHEY, SMNVEV (reference sequence). With 5 bases clipped from V and 6 bases from J, the junction kept 9 bases outside the gene matches.

The chain combines TRBV28 with TRBJ1-5, with D tentatively TRBD1 (6 bases). Germline CDR1 is MDHEN and CDR2 is SYDVKM. With 8 bases removed from V and 2 bases from J, the gap between germline ends came to 19 bases. This CDR3 is built from 16 residues. The CDR3 loop is CASYSIQDSGNQPQHF. The CDR3 nucleotides read TGTGCCAGCTACTCTATCCAGGACAGCGGCAATCAGCCCCAGCATTTT.

The rearrangement uses TRBV6-5 and TRBJ2-5; 10 bases match TRBD1. The V segment lost 0 bases and the J segment 4 bases; nucleotides outside the gene matches: 2. The CDR3 has 15 amino acids. CDR1 and CDR2 from the germline V gene are MNHEY and SVGAGI. CDR3 in amino acids: CASSYSRTGGETQYF. The CDR3, as DNA: TGTGCCAGCAGTTACTCGAGGACAGGGGGAGAGACCCAGTACTTC.

The chain recombines TRBV7-6 with TRBJ1-2; D uncertain. Germline CDR1 is SGHVS and CDR2 is FNYEAQ. CDR3 size: 20 residues. V was cut by 1 base and J by 1 base, with 25 bases left in between. CDR3: CASSLGTLTETVLLNYGYTF. CDR3 in DNA: TGTGCCAGCAGCTTAGGTACACTAACGGAGACGGTACTACTTAACTATGGCTACACCTTC.

The rearrangement joins TRBV18 to TRBJ2-1, with 9 nucleotides matching TRBD1. Trimming at V came to 6 bases and at J to 5 bases, leaving 8 bases not matched to a gene. The CDR3 extends over 15 amino acids. From germline, CDR1 is KGHSH and CDR2 LQKENI. This CDR3 is CASSRGQGLNNEQFF. The CDR3 nucleotides are TGTGCCAGCTCGCGGGGACAGGGACTTAACAATGAGCAGTTCTTC. Full variable domain (missing parts from reference TRBV18 and TRBJ2-1): NAGVMQNPRHLVRRRGQEARLRCSPMKGHSHVYWYRQLPEEGLKFMVYLQKENIIDESGMPKERFSAEFPKEGPSILRIQQVVRGDSAAYFCASSRGQGLNNEQFFGPGTRLTVL.

This clone has just a few counts. As DNA, the CDR3 is TGTGCCAGCAGAACGGGACTAGCGGGAGGGAACATTCAGTACTTC. As protein: CASRTGLAGGNIQYF. The chain employs TRBV6-5 and TRBJ2-4; TRBD2 agrees at 16 bases. Germline lookup yields CDR1 MNHEY and CDR2 SVGAGI. Trimming at V came to 6 bases and at J to 7 bases, leaving 3 bases not matched to a gene. This CDR3 region has 15 residues.

The chain employs TRBV2 and TRBJ1-2; 8 bases fit TRBD1. Germline V CDR1 and CDR2: SNHLY, FYNNEI. The V segment lost 5 bases and the J segment 8 bases; nucleotides outside the gene matches: 7. The CDR3 has 13 residues. The CDR3 bases are TGTGCCAGCAGTCAGGACAGGGACGTAGGCTACACCTTC. Its protein is CASSQDRDVGYTF.

The genes are TRBV19 and TRBJ2-2; D ambiguous. The CDR3 extends over 15 amino acids. Trimming shortened V by 5 bases and J by 3 bases, and 13 bases separated the two germline ends. Looked up from germline, CDR1 is LNHDA and CDR2 is SQIVND (reference sequence). This CDR3 reads CASSLRFPYTGELFF. Written as DNA, the CDR3 is TGTGCCAGTAGTCTCCGGTTTCCTTACACCGGGGAGCTGTTTTTT.

This clone came up many times. V usage is TRBV13 and J usage is TRBJ1-2; no firm D call. The CDR3 extends over 15 amino acids. The V and J ends lost 2 bases and 2 bases respectively, with 12 bases between them. CDR1 and CDR2 from the germline V gene are PRHDT and FYEKMQ (reference sequence). The CDR3 nucleotides read TGTGCCAGCAGCTTACGTATACGGGGAAACTATGGCTACACCTTC. Translated: CASSLRIRGNYGYTF. Together with reference TRBV13 and TRBJ1-2, the CDR3 gives the full variable domain: AAGVIQSPRHLIKEKRETATLKCYPIPRHDTVYWYQQGPGQDPQFLISFYEKMQSDKGSIPDRFSAQQFSDYHSELNMSSLELGDSALYFCASSLRIRGNYGYTFGSGTRLTVV.

V and J are TRBV6-6 and TRBJ2-1, with D hard to call. From germline, CDR1 is MNHNY and CDR2 SVGAGI (reference sequence). The CDR3 has 12 amino acids. V was trimmed by 2 bases and J by 12 bases, leaving 11 bases between them. The CDR3 coding sequence is TGTGCCAGCAGTTACGTGCTGACGGGGCAGTTCTTC. Its translation is CASSYVLTGQFF.